The TCR beta chain under discussion was sequenced for a study of monozygotic twins with inflammatory bowel disease. Study results and caveats: Heterogeneous immunosuppressive treatment regimens may have introduced variability into patient repertoires. Especially where disease activity was present, IBD patients had fewer clonotypes in common with others than healthy twins did.

As concerns this clonotype: Its antigen is not known.

This CDR3 is built from 13 residues. From germline, CDR1 is SQVTM and CDR2 ANQGSEA. Template switching was used to attach UMIs, which incorporated a 6-nucleotide sample barcode. TCRdb processed the 5' RACE reads again and assigns one entry to each CDR3 protein, with no DNA. The sample has approximately 400,000 distinct CDR3 sequences. This chain links TRBV29-1 with TRBJ1-1. This TCR came from a human donor with ulcerative colitis or Crohn's disease, or a healthy co-twin of an affected twin (not recorded which). Sequencing was carried out using blood. This chain's CDR3 is CSALVPKDAEAFF.